The rows below give T cell receptor beta chains drawn from one sample of a study of T cell responses to AZD1222 COVID-19 vaccine. Sequencing used immunoSEQ multiplex PCR; TCRdb keeps in-frame clones, though not all of them. Found here are fewer than 150,000 clones, about 91% of them singletons; the top ten hold 4% to 5.5%. The specimen was peripheral blood, collected on day 0 of AZD1222 vaccination. Source of these receptors: an adult in good health. Each CDR3 is given with its conserved first and last residue. D genes are given only for firm matches. Clone size is stated in some rows and not others, as once, few, many or a class when expanded.

D gene: NA
clone size: NA
CDR3 length: 12
V gene: TRBV29-1
J gene: TRBJ2-1
CDR3 DNA: TGCAGCGTTGATCAGGGTAGCAATGAGCAGTTCTTC
CDR3 protein: CSVDQGSNEQFF

D gene: TRBD2
clone size: NA
CDR3 length: 15
V gene: TRBV19
J gene: TRBJ2-3
CDR3 DNA: TGTGCCAGTCGTCGACTAGCGGGGAGCACAGATACGCAGTATTTT
CDR3 protein: CASRRLAGSTDTQYF

D gene: TRBD1
clone size: few
CDR3 length: 12
V gene: TRBV6-2/TRBV6-3
J gene: TRBJ1-1
CDR3 DNA: TGTGCCAGCAGTCCGACAGGGTCTGAAGCTTTCTTT
CDR3 protein: CASSPTGSEAFF

D gene: TRBD1
clone size: NA
CDR3 length: 17
V gene: TRBV3-1/TRBV3-2
J gene: TRBJ1-6
CDR3 DNA: TGTGCCAGCAGCCAGATTCTACAGGGGAGCTATAATTCACCCCTCCACTTT
CDR3 protein: CASSQILQGSYNSPLHF

D gene: TRBD1
clone size: NA
CDR3 length: 14
V gene: TRBV5-6
J gene: TRBJ2-2
CDR3 DNA: TGTGCCAGCAGCTGGGACAGAGACACCGGGGAGCTGTTTTTT
CDR3 protein: CASSWDRDTGELFF

D gene: NA
clone size: NA
CDR3 length: 14
V gene: TRBV10-3
J gene: TRBJ1-1
CDR3 DNA: TGTGCCATCACCTCGACAGACATGAACACTGAAGCTTTCTTT
CDR3 protein: CAITSTDMNTEAFF

D gene: TRBD2
clone size: NA
CDR3 length: 12
V gene: TRBV11-1
J gene: TRBJ2-1
CDR3 DNA: TGTGCCAGCAGCCCGGGACTAGCGGAGCAGTTCTTC
CDR3 protein: CASSPGLAEQFF

D gene: NA
clone size: NA
CDR3 length: 17
V gene: TRBV15
J gene: TRBJ2-5
CDR3 DNA: TGTGCCACCAGCAGAGAGTGGTCGGTATCCCTTCTGGAGACCCAGTACTTC
CDR3 protein: CATSREWSVSLLETQYF

D gene: NA
clone size: NA
CDR3 length: 13
V gene: TRBV5-4
J gene: TRBJ2-5
CDR3 DNA: TGTGCCAGCAGCCGGGCAGGGCGGGAGACCCAGTACTTC
CDR3 protein: CASSRAGRETQYF

D gene: TRBD1
clone size: NA
CDR3 length: 14
V gene: TRBV19
J gene: TRBJ1-1
CDR3 DNA: TGTGCCAGTGGAACAGGGGGCCCCATGACTGAAGCTTTCTTT
CDR3 protein: CASGTGGPMTEAFF

D gene: NA
clone size: NA
CDR3 length: 14
V gene: TRBV7-8
J gene: TRBJ2-7
CDR3 DNA: TGTGCCAGCAGCTTAGCGACAGCCTCCTACGAGCAGTACTTC
CDR3 protein: CASSLATASYEQYF

D gene: TRBD2
clone size: NA
CDR3 length: 19
V gene: TRBV3-1/TRBV3-2
J gene: TRBJ2-4
CDR3 DNA: TGTGCCAGCAGCCTAACCGGGACTAGCGGGCCTCTAGCCAAAAACATTCAGTACTTC
CDR3 protein: CASSLTGTSGPLAKNIQYF

D gene: TRBD1
clone size: NA
CDR3 length: 11
V gene: TRBV29-1
J gene: TRBJ2-1
CDR3 DNA: TGCAGCGTTGTTGACAGGGTTCAGCAGTTCTTC
CDR3 protein: CSVVDRVQQFF

D gene: NA
clone size: NA
CDR3 length: 18
V gene: TRBV3-1/TRBV3-2
J gene: TRBJ1-6
CDR3 DNA: TGTGCCAGCAGCCACCCCCTGGTAGGGGCATCCTATAATTCACCCCTCCACTTT
CDR3 protein: CASSHPLVGASYNSPLHF

D gene: NA
clone size: NA
CDR3 length: 13
V gene: TRBV19
J gene: TRBJ1-1
CDR3 DNA: TGTGCCAGTAGTATCATGAAGAACACTGAAGCTTTCTTT
CDR3 protein: CASSIMKNTEAFF

D gene: NA
clone size: NA
CDR3 length: 14
V gene: TRBV6-5
J gene: TRBJ2-7
CDR3 DNA: TGTGCCAGCAGTTCCACATATAGCTCCTACGAGCAGTACTTC
CDR3 protein: CASSSTYSSYEQYF

D gene: TRBD1
clone size: NA
CDR3 length: 15
V gene: TRBV19
J gene: TRBJ1-2
CDR3 DNA: TGTGCCAGTAGTATGAGGGACAGGGTCTTCTCCGGCTACACCTTC
CDR3 protein: CASSMRDRVFSGYTF

D gene: NA
clone size: NA
CDR3 length: 14
V gene: TRBV6-5
J gene: TRBJ1-2
CDR3 DNA: TGTGCCAGCAGTTACTCGATATCTACCCGAGGCTACACCTTC
CDR3 protein: CASSYSISTRGYTF

D gene: NA
clone size: NA
CDR3 length: 14
V gene: TRBV18
J gene: TRBJ2-3
CDR3 DNA: TGTGCCAGCTCACCCCCAATGGGGACAGATACGCAGTATTTT
CDR3 protein: CASSPPMGTDTQYF

D gene: TRBD2
clone size: NA
CDR3 length: 15
V gene: TRBV28
J gene: TRBJ2-5
CDR3 DNA: TGTGCCCGCAGGGTAGCGGGGGACGAATTGGAGACCCAGTACTTC
CDR3 protein: CARRVAGDELETQYF

D gene: TRBD2
clone size: NA
CDR3 length: 17
V gene: TRBV4-3
J gene: TRBJ2-1
CDR3 DNA: TGCGCCAGCAGCCAAGAGCCGGGGCTAGCGGGGAGCAATGAGCAGTTCTTC
CDR3 protein: CASSQEPGLAGSNEQFF

D gene: TRBD1
clone size: once
CDR3 length: 15
V gene: TRBV7-8
J gene: TRBJ2-7
CDR3 DNA: TGTGCCAGCAGCCCCACAGGGGGCGGGTCCGGCGAGCAGTACTTC
CDR3 protein: CASSPTGGGSGEQYF

D gene: NA
clone size: NA
CDR3 length: 14
V gene: TRBV9
J gene: TRBJ1-5
CDR3 DNA: TGTGCCAGCAGCGTAGGAGGGGACGGTCAGCCCCAGCATTTT
CDR3 protein: CASSVGGDGQPQHF

D gene: NA
clone size: NA
CDR3 length: 13
V gene: TRBV2
J gene: TRBJ2-1
CDR3 DNA: TGTGCCAGCAGTTCACAGGGATACAATGAGCAGTTCTTC
CDR3 protein: CASSSQGYNEQFF

D gene: NA
clone size: NA
CDR3 length: 14
V gene: TRBV1
J gene: TRBJ1-2
CDR3 DNA: TGCACCAGCAGCCAATATCAGGGTGGAAATGGCTACACCTTC
CDR3 protein: CTSSQYQGGNGYTF

D gene: NA
clone size: once
CDR3 length: 13
V gene: TRBV29-1
J gene: TRBJ2-3
CDR3 DNA: TGCAGCGTTGACAGCACTAGCACAGATACGCAGTATTTT
CDR3 protein: CSVDSTSTDTQYF

D gene: NA
clone size: NA
CDR3 length: 14
V gene: TRBV7-2
J gene: TRBJ2-3
CDR3 DNA: TGTGCCAGCAGCTTAGCACTGGGCACAGATACGCAGTATTTT
CDR3 protein: CASSLALGTDTQYF

D gene: NA
clone size: NA
CDR3 length: 15
V gene: TRBV5-4
J gene: TRBJ2-2
CDR3 DNA: TGTGCCAGCAGCCAGGGCCTAGCGAGAACCGGGGAGCTGTTTTTT
CDR3 protein: CASSQGLARTGELFF

D gene: TRBD1
clone size: NA
CDR3 length: 15
V gene: TRBV6-5
J gene: TRBJ2-3
CDR3 DNA: TGTGCCAGCAGAGGGGGACAGGGAGGCACAGATACGCAGTATTTT
CDR3 protein: CASRGGQGGTDTQYF

D gene: NA
clone size: NA
CDR3 length: 16
V gene: TRBV5-1
J gene: TRBJ1-3
CDR3 DNA: TGCGCCAGCAGCACGGGACCAAGGGACTCTGGAAACACCATATATTTT
CDR3 protein: CASSTGPRDSGNTIYF

D gene: NA
clone size: NA
CDR3 length: 19
V gene: TRBV7-9
J gene: TRBJ2-7
CDR3 DNA: TGTGCCAGCAGCCCCGAAGGAGGGGAAACGGGACAGCCAAAGAGGGAGCAGTACTTC
CDR3 protein: CASSPEGGETGQPKREQYF

D gene: NA
clone size: NA
CDR3 length: 14
V gene: TRBV7-2
J gene: TRBJ2-5
CDR3 DNA: TGTGCCAGCAGCTTAGGTGGAGTGCTAGAGACCCAGTACTTC
CDR3 protein: CASSLGGVLETQYF

D gene: NA
clone size: NA
CDR3 length: 15
V gene: TRBV5-1
J gene: TRBJ2-5
CDR3 DNA: TGCGCCAGCAGCCCCTCCGGGACAAGAGAGAAGACCCAGTACTTC
CDR3 protein: CASSPSGTREKTQYF

D gene: TRBD1
clone size: NA
CDR3 length: 16
V gene: TRBV11-3
J gene: TRBJ2-3
CDR3 DNA: TGTGCCAGCAGCTTAGCAGGACAGGGGGGGACAGATACGCAGTATTTT
CDR3 protein: CASSLAGQGGTDTQYF

D gene: TRBD2
clone size: NA
CDR3 length: 13
V gene: TRBV19
J gene: TRBJ2-2
CDR3 DNA: TGTGCCAGTAGTAGCGGGGGGGCCGGGGAGCTGTTTTTT
CDR3 protein: CASSSGGAGELFF

D gene: NA
clone size: NA
CDR3 length: 12
V gene: TRBV27
J gene: TRBJ1-4
CDR3 DNA: TGTGCCAGCAGTTTTAAAGGTGAAAAACTGTTTTTT
CDR3 protein: CASSFKGEKLFF

D gene: TRBD1
clone size: once
CDR3 length: 18
V gene: TRBV5-5
J gene: TRBJ1-3
CDR3 DNA: TGTGCCAGCAGCGGCGGGACAGGGGATCAAGTCTCTGGAAACACCATATATTTT
CDR3 protein: CASSGGTGDQVSGNTIYF

D gene: TRBD1
clone size: NA
CDR3 length: 13
V gene: TRBV29-1
J gene: TRBJ2-2
CDR3 DNA: TGCAGCGCTGGACAGGGGGCTTACGGGGAGCTGTTTTTT
CDR3 protein: CSAGQGAYGELFF

D gene: TRBD2
clone size: NA
CDR3 length: 15
V gene: TRBV6-5
J gene: TRBJ2-3
CDR3 DNA: TGTGCCAGCTCGGTCCGCGGGGGGCAGGGAGATACGCAGTATTTT
CDR3 protein: CASSVRGGQGDTQYF

D gene: NA
clone size: NA
CDR3 length: 13
V gene: TRBV15
J gene: TRBJ1-2
CDR3 DNA: TGTGCCACTACGGACAGAGCTAACTATGGCTACACCTTC
CDR3 protein: CATTDRANYGYTF

D gene: TRBD1
clone size: NA
CDR3 length: 16
V gene: TRBV12-5
J gene: TRBJ1-2
CDR3 DNA: TGTGCTAGTGGTCGAGCTGCGGGACAGACTAACTATGGCTACACCTTC
CDR3 protein: CASGRAAGQTNYGYTF

D gene: NA
clone size: NA
CDR3 length: 13
V gene: TRBV29-1
J gene: TRBJ1-1
CDR3 DNA: TGCAGCGTGCAATGGGCGGTACGCTCTGAAGCTTTCTTT
CDR3 protein: CSVQWAVRSEAFF

D gene: TRBD2
clone size: NA
CDR3 length: 15
V gene: TRBV4-3
J gene: TRBJ2-1
CDR3 DNA: TGCGCCAGCAGCCAAAGCGGCAGGGACTATGATGAGCAGTTCTTC
CDR3 protein: CASSQSGRDYDEQFF

D gene: TRBD1
clone size: NA
CDR3 length: 15
V gene: TRBV18
J gene: TRBJ1-1
CDR3 DNA: TGTGCCAGCTCAAACCCGGGACAGGTTTACACTGAAGCTTTCTTT
CDR3 protein: CASSNPGQVYTEAFF

D gene: TRBD2
clone size: few
CDR3 length: 13
V gene: TRBV2
J gene: TRBJ2-7
CDR3 DNA: TGTGCCAGCAAGGGCGGGGGTACCTACGAGCAGTACTTC
CDR3 protein: CASKGGGTYEQYF

D gene: TRBD2
clone size: NA
CDR3 length: 17
V gene: TRBV7-9
J gene: TRBJ2-1
CDR3 DNA: TGTGCCAGCAGCCGGGGGGTTTCCAGCCTCAAGAACAATGAGCAGTTCTTC
CDR3 protein: CASSRGVSSLKNNEQFF

D gene: TRBD2
clone size: NA
CDR3 length: 18
V gene: TRBV7-9
J gene: TRBJ2-1
CDR3 DNA: TGTGCCAGCAGCCCCCGACTCATAGCGGGGGGGAACTACAATGAGCAGTTCTTC
CDR3 protein: CASSPRLIAGGNYNEQFF

D gene: TRBD2
clone size: few
CDR3 length: 16
V gene: TRBV28
J gene: TRBJ2-7
CDR3 DNA: TGTGCCAGCAGTCCCGCCTGGACTAGCGGGGGATACGAGCAGTACTTC
CDR3 protein: CASSPAWTSGGYEQYF

D gene: NA
clone size: NA
CDR3 length: 14
V gene: TRBV7-9
J gene: TRBJ1-5
CDR3 DNA: TGTGCCAGCAGCCGGGGAGGAGGCAATCAGCCCCAGCATTTT
CDR3 protein: CASSRGGGNQPQHF

D gene: NA
clone size: NA
CDR3 length: 14
V gene: TRBV5-4
J gene: TRBJ1-5
CDR3 DNA: TGTGCCAGCAGCTTGGATATGCAGAAAGGAAACCAGCATTTT
CDR3 protein: CASSLDMQKGNQHF

D gene: NA
clone size: NA
CDR3 length: 13
V gene: TRBV18
J gene: TRBJ1-5
CDR3 DNA: TGTGCCAGCTCACAGGACAGTCTCCAGCCCCAGCATTTT
CDR3 protein: CASSQDSLQPQHF

D gene: TRBD1
clone size: NA
CDR3 length: 14
V gene: TRBV7-2
J gene: TRBJ2-7
CDR3 DNA: TGTGCCAGCAGCCTGGACAGGGGGCCCTACGAGCAGTACTTC
CDR3 protein: CASSLDRGPYEQYF

D gene: NA
clone size: NA
CDR3 length: 15
V gene: TRBV5-1
J gene: TRBJ1-1
CDR3 DNA: TGCGCCAGCAGCTTCGGGGGACAAATTATCACTGAAGCTTTCTTT
CDR3 protein: CASSFGGQIITEAFF

D gene: NA
clone size: NA
CDR3 length: 16
V gene: TRBV6-1
J gene: TRBJ1-2
CDR3 DNA: TGTGCCAGCAGTGCCCGCCCAGGACAGCATAACTATGGCTACACCTTC
CDR3 protein: CASSARPGQHNYGYTF

D gene: NA
clone size: once
CDR3 length: 16
V gene: TRBV6-1
J gene: TRBJ2-2
CDR3 DNA: TGTGCCAGCAGTGAACAACAGGGCGCGGACACCGGGGAGCTGTTTTTT
CDR3 protein: CASSEQQGADTGELFF

D gene: NA
clone size: NA
CDR3 length: 15
V gene: TRBV5-1
J gene: TRBJ1-4
CDR3 DNA: TGCGCCAGCAGCTTACAGCATGCAACTAATGAAAAACTGTTTTTT
CDR3 protein: CASSLQHATNEKLFF

D gene: TRBD1
clone size: NA
CDR3 length: 12
V gene: TRBV19
J gene: TRBJ1-1
CDR3 DNA: TGTGCCAGTTGGGGACAGGGCGCTGAAGCTTTCTTT
CDR3 protein: CASWGQGAEAFF